This record looks at one T cell receptor beta chain sequence and its context. Its antigen is not identified. This CDR3 contains 13 residues. V was trimmed by 3 bases and J by 3 bases, leaving 8 bases between them. Per germline, CDR1 KGHSH and CDR2 LQKENI. TCRdb recomputed calls from the 5' RACE reads with MiXCR, one row per CDR3 protein. Here the sample spans about 28,000 distinct CDR3 sequences, around 5.7% being singletons. This sample was taken from a study of early T cells in non-severe SARS-CoV-2 infection. Study-wide results and caveats: VDJdb matching favored anti-spike CD8 responses, missing private and CD4 specificities.

This clonotype was sampled from an adult who was a healthcare worker with PCR-confirmed SARS-CoV-2 infection or an uninfected control (not recorded which). The chain joins TRBV18 to TRBJ2-5, with D possibly matching TRBD2 (6 bases). Sequenced: whole blood. Here the CDR3 DNA reads TGTGCCAGCTCACCGGGACTCAAAGAGACCCAGTACTTC. Protein sequence: CASSPGLKETQYF.